Listed below are T cell receptor beta chains from one sample, sequenced in a study of control samples from healthy donors and cancer patients. Produced via immunoSEQ multiplex PCR; TCRdb's table is partial and in-frame only. The sample has 100,000 or so clones; 75% to 85% are singletons. Sequencing input: blood. These receptors were obtained from a woman between 25 and 40 years old in good health. Both conserved end residues are part of each CDR3. The order of the fields is J gene, clone size, D gene, V gene, CDR3 protein, CDR3 DNA. D genes are given only for firm matches. Expanded clones get a size class; other rows say once, few or many, or leave the size out.

J: TRBJ1-2; size: .; D: TRBD1; V: TRBV5-1; CDR3: CASSQDRAYGYTF; DNA: TGCGCCAGCAGCCAAGACAGGGCCTATGGCTACACCTTC
J: TRBJ1-4; size: .; D: .; V: TRBV24-1; CDR3: CATRGTEALYATNEKLFF; DNA: TGTGCCACCAGGGGGACGGAGGCCTTATATGCAACTAATGAAAAACTGTTTTTT
J: TRBJ2-1; size: .; D: .; V: TRBV5-1; CDR3: CASSLDVKRNEQFF; DNA: TGCGCCAGCAGCTTGGACGTAAAGAGAAATGAGCAGTTCTTC
J: TRBJ2-1; size: few; D: TRBD2; V: TRBV19; CDR3: CASSIIGTSGAGEQFF; DNA: TGTGCCAGTAGTATAATAGGAACTAGCGGGGCCGGTGAGCAGTTCTTC
J: TRBJ2-2; size: .; D: .; V: TRBV18; CDR3: CASSPELTGELFF; DNA: TGTGCCAGCTCACCAGAACTGACCGGGGAGCTGTTTTTT
J: TRBJ2-5; size: .; D: .; V: TRBV5-5; CDR3: CASSLVRGIQETQYF; DNA: TGTGCCAGCAGCTTGGTTCGGGGGATCCAAGAGACCCAGTACTTC
J: TRBJ2-5; size: once; D: .; V: TRBV5-1; CDR3: CASSLVGTQETQYF; DNA: TGCGCCAGCAGCTTGGTAGGGACCCAAGAGACCCAGTACTTC
J: TRBJ2-5; size: .; D: TRBD2; V: TRBV6-1; CDR3: CASSEGSGGARGETQYF; DNA: TGTGCCAGCAGTGAAGGTAGCGGGGGGGCTCGGGGAGAGACCCAGTACTTC
J: TRBJ1-1; size: few; D: TRBD1; V: TRBV9; CDR3: CASSAETGRWTEAFF; DNA: TGTGCCAGCAGCGCAGAGACAGGGAGGTGGACTGAAGCTTTCTTT
J: TRBJ2-7; size: .; D: TRBD1; V: TRBV6-5; CDR3: CASKIDGQGRRQQYF; DNA: TGTGCCAGCAAAATCGACGGACAGGGTCGGCGACAGCAGTACTTC
J: TRBJ2-7; size: .; D: .; V: TRBV10-2; CDR3: CASRMGASYEQYF; DNA: TGCGCCAGCAGAATGGGGGCCTCCTACGAGCAGTACTTC